Each of the 21 T cell receptor beta chains below was sequenced from the same sample in a study of beta chain features in type 1 diabetes. General study findings and limits: The study found moderately but significantly shorter TCRB CDR3s in all four CD4+ subsets of Type 1 diabetes patients.

What was sequenced were expressed TCRB transcripts, since all of the isolated RNA had been reverse transcribed. Sequenced by immunoSEQ multiplex PCR; TCRdb stores in-frame clones only, minus some. The sample shows roughly 150,000 clones, about 7.8% of them seen only once. Their target antigens are unknown. Specimen: central memory CD4+ T cells from blood. All receptors derive from a woman aged 40 to 50 with type 1 diabetes.

The V and J genes are TRBV2 and TRBJ1-5; a possible D gene is TRBD1 (6 bases). The V gene's germline CDR1 is SNHLY and CDR2 FYNNEI. The CDR3 sequence is 14 residues long. Trimming stripped 2 bases from V and 7 bases from J, with 12 bases between. CDR3 loop: CASSELEGGQPQHF. DNA for the CDR3: TGTGCCAGCAGTGAACTTGAGGGGGGGCAGCCCCAGCATTTT.

This sequence joins TRBV7-9 and TRBJ2-1; tentatively, D is TRBD1 (6 bases). Germline V gene data show CDR1 as SEHNR and CDR2 as FQNEAQ (reference sequence). This CDR3 contains 16 residues. Deletions cut 0 bases from V and 0 bases from J, with 9 bases between. CDR3 sequence reads: CASSLAPRGSYNEQFF. As DNA, the CDR3 is TGTGCCAGCAGCTTAGCGCCCAGGGGCTCCTACAATGAGCAGTTCTTC.

Turning to this clone: One end of the junction does not line up with germline, which may come from a read error. The rearrangement uses TRBV7-9 and TRBJ1-2; D perhaps matches TRBD1 (5 bases). Germline V lookup: CDR1 SEHNR, CDR2 FQNEAQ (reference sequence). The CDR3 covers 15 residues. CDR3 residues: CASSLGTTTKYGYTF. CDR3 coding DNA: TGTGCCAGCAGCTTAGGGACAACAACTAAATATGGCTACACCTTC. The full variable domain, with the rest looked up from reference TRBV7-9 and TRBJ1-2, is DTGVSQNPRHKITKRGQNVTFRCDPISEHNRLYWYRQTLGQGPEFLTYFQNEAQLEKSRLLSDRFSAERPKGSFSTLEIQRTEQGDSAMYLCASSLGTTTKYGYTFGSGTRLTVV.

The chain links TRBV6-6 to TRBJ2-7, with TRBD1 matching 8 bases. The V and J ends lost 8 bases and 2 bases, in that order; junction bases with no gene match: 8. The germline V gene has CDR1 MNHNY and CDR2 SVGAGI (reference sequence). This CDR3 has 14 amino acids. CDR3 sequence (DNA): TGTGCCAGCCGCCCGACAGGGGATACCTACGAGCAGTACTTC. Its protein product is CASRPTGDTYEQYF.

This clone has more than one count but fewer than ten. The junction does not match germline at one end; this may be a read error. The chain couples TRBV7-2 to TRBJ1-4, with TRBD1 matching over 7 bases. The germline gives CDR1 SGHTA, CDR2 FQGNSA. The CDR3 has 16 residues. DNA of the CDR3: TGCCATGGACGGGGGACAGCCCCAAGGTCCCTTGAAAAACTGTTTTTT. Translating gives CHGRGTAPRSLEKLFF.

This clone was observed a few times. The CDR3 nucleotides read TGTGCCAGCAGGGCCTGGGGGGGGACTAATGAAAAACTGTTTTTT. This codes for CASRAWGGTNEKLFF. The V and J genes are TRBV6-1 and TRBJ1-4, with a possible D match to TRBD1 (5 bases). The V end was cut by 6 bases, the J end by 2 bases, with 13 bases between. The germline V gene has CDR1 MNHNS and CDR2 SASEGT. The CDR3 sequence is 15 residues long.

V gene TRBV19 combines with J gene TRBJ2-2, with TRBD2 matching over 8 bases. The CDR3 is made up of 15 amino acids. Germline V gene sequence: CDR1 LNHDA, CDR2 SQIVND (reference sequence). V dropped 8 bases and J dropped 6; count of bases not matched to a gene: 11. Here the CDR3 reads CASGRGLGAAGELFF. In DNA form, the CDR3 reads TGTGCCAGTGGGAGGGGACTAGGCGCCGCCGGGGAGCTGTTTTTT.

The V and J genes are TRBV5-1 and TRBJ2-2, with 7 bases aligning to TRBD1. This CDR3 spans 14 amino acids. V was pared by 4 bases and J by 1 base, with 1 base of the junction left unmatched. Germline CDR1 and CDR2: SGHRS and YFSETQ. CDR3 sequence (DNA): TGCGCCAGCAGCCCAGGGGGGAACACCGGGGAGCTGTTTTTT. Protein product: CASSPGGNTGELFF.

The rearrangement links TRBV28 to TRBJ1-2; 7 nucleotides agree with TRBD1. CDR3 length: 12 residues. The germline gives CDR1 MDHEN, CDR2 SYDVKM. V trimming: 4 bases; J trimming: 6 bases; junction bases outside the gene matches: 2. DNA for the CDR3: TGTGCCAGCAGTTCCCAGGGGGATGGCTACACCTTC. Translation gives CASSSQGDGYTF.

This clone was observed a handful of times. The rearrangement uses TRBV7-9 and TRBJ2-7; TRBD1 might be the D (6 bases). The V gene's germline CDR1 is SEHNR and CDR2 FQNEAQ (reference sequence). CDR3 length: 12 amino acids. V lost 6 bases to trimming and J lost 6 bases, with 12 bases between them. For the CDR3, the DNA is TGTGCCAGCAGTCAGCAGGGGCTCGAGCAGTACTTC. This codes for CASSQQGLEQYF.

This clone came up a few times. The chain recombines TRBV4-1 with TRBJ1-5, with D unresolved. Looked up from germline, CDR1 is MGHRA and CDR2 is YSYEKL. Between the trimmed V and J ends, which lost 0 bases and 6 bases, there was a span of 6 bases. This CDR3 region has 13 residues. As DNA, the CDR3 is TGCGCCAGCAGCCAAGAATTCCGTCAGCCCCAGCATTTT. Residues: CASSQEFRQPQHF.

The CDR3 DNA reads as TGCGCCAGCAGTCAGGGACTAGCGGGAGTACGGGAGCAGTTCTTC. Amino acids: CASSQGLAGVREQFF. The genes are TRBV5-1 and TRBJ2-1, with 14 bases aligning to TRBD2. The CDR3 is 15 residues long. The germline gives CDR1 SGHRS, CDR2 YFSETQ. Trimming at V came to 5 bases and at J to 10 bases, leaving 8 bases not matched to a gene.

This clone was seen a few times. At one of its ends the junction is not consistent with the germline gene, which may arise from a read error. The chain uses TRBV6-5 and TRBJ1-4; D is possibly TRBD1 (5 bases). The CDR3 extends over 13 amino acids. The germline V gene encodes CDR1 MNHEY and CDR2 SVGAGI. The CDR3 loop reads CASSGTPRGKLFF. Here the CDR3 DNA reads TGTGCCAGTTCCGGGACTCCAAGGGGAAAATTGTTTTTT.

The V call is TRBV10-2, the J call TRBJ1-1; 8 bases map to TRBD1. V trimming: 8 bases; J trimming: 3 bases; junction bases outside the gene matches: 5. CDR1 WSHSY and CDR2 SAAADI come from the germline V gene. The CDR3 loop spans 13 amino acids. CDR3 sequence: CASQKDRDTEAFF. In nucleotides, the CDR3 is TGCGCCAGCCAAAAGGACAGGGACACTGAAGCTTTCTTT.

The V call is TRBV27, the J call TRBJ2-2; 8 nucleotides agree with TRBD2. Unmatched junction bases numbered 9, after V lost 5 bases and J lost 7 bases. The V gene's germline CDR1 is MNHEY and CDR2 SMNVEV (reference sequence). The CDR3 spans 15 residues. The CDR3 DNA reads as TGTGCCAGCAGTATCCGGGAGGGCCATGGCGGGGAGCTGTTTTTT. It is translated as CASSIREGHGGELFF.

This clone was seen a few times. The rearrangement joins TRBV5-1 to TRBJ2-1, with TRBD2 matching 7 bases. Germline V gives CDR1 SGHRS, CDR2 YFSETQ. This CDR3 contains 16 residues. The J segment lost 10 bases and the V segment lost 2 bases, leaving 15 bases of the junction unmatched. The CDR3 is CASSLGERGREREQFF. The DNA for the CDR3 is TGCGCCAGCAGCTTAGGGGAGCGGGGACGGGAGAGGGAGCAGTTCTTC.

This clone was detected a few times. DNA of the CDR3: TGTGCCAGCAGCCAAGATGGAAACAGGGTTGGCACTGAAGCTTTCTTT. It translates to CASSQDGNRVGTEAFF. The chain links TRBV4-2 to TRBJ1-1; a weak D match, TRBD1 (6 bases). CDR1 and CDR2 (germline): LGHNA, YNFKEQ. This CDR3 region has 16 residues. V gave up 0 bases and J gave up 4 bases, with 15 bases separating them.

The gene calls are TRBV29-1 and TRBJ2-5; 7 bases map to TRBD1. Looked up from germline, CDR1 is SQVTM and CDR2 is ANQGSEA. The V gene end was trimmed by 5 bases and the J gene end by 0 bases; junction bases not matched to a gene: 9. This CDR3 has 15 residues. For the CDR3, the DNA is TGCAGCGTTCGCCGACAGGGCGGGCACCAAGAGACCCAGTACTTC. Translating it yields CSVRRQGGHQETQYF.

V and J are TRBV28 and TRBJ2-5; D perhaps matches TRBD2 (6 bases). The CDR3 is made up of 14 amino acids. CDR1 and CDR2 (germline): MDHEN, SYDVKM. The ends were cut back, 6 bases at V and 4 bases at J, with 15 bases in the middle. Written as DNA, the CDR3 is TGTGCCAGCAGCCACCCCATGGGGGGAGAGACCCAGTACTTC. Protein: CASSHPMGGETQYF.

This chain connects TRBV7-3 to TRBJ1-1; the D gene is possibly TRBD1 (5 bases). Germline V gene lookup returns CDR1 SGHTA and CDR2 FQGTGA. CDR3 size: 14 residues. V was cut by 2 bases and J by 2 bases, with 9 bases left in between. The CDR3 is CASSLQGVNTEAFF. CDR3 in DNA: TGTGCCAGCAGCTTACAGGGCGTCAACACTGAAGCTTTCTTT.

This clone occurred a few times. This chain connects TRBV10-3 to TRBJ2-1; TRBD2 is a possible D gene (5 bases). This CDR3 comprises 13 residues. Germline V gene lookup returns CDR1 ENHRY and CDR2 SYGVKD. V was trimmed by 0 bases and J by 7 bases, leaving 7 bases between them. This CDR3 is CAISESSGNEQFF. CDR3 sequence (DNA): TGTGCCATCAGTGAGTCCAGCGGAAATGAGCAGTTCTTC.